The rows below give T cell receptor beta chains drawn from one sample of a study of blood T cell repertoires in COVID-19. Repertoires were generated with immunoSEQ multiplex PCR, while TCRdb's copy carries only in-frame clones and drops some. Of over 200,000 clones in the sample, about 84% were seen once. The sequencing sample was made of peripheral blood. Receptors originate from a woman of 80 years or more with COVID-19, enrolled during active disease. The conserved cysteine and the conserved F or W are not part of the CDR3 here. Each record gives: V gene, CDR3 protein.

>TRBV19
ASSIGSSSYNEQF
>TRBV6-2/TRBV6-3
ASSPLAGFSYEQY
>TRBV18
ASSPPGLYAGNEGYT
>TRBV28
ASSLFGIGMNTGELF
>TRBV5-1
ASSSGLAGGNAGTDTQY
>TRBV29-1
SVETAKTGELF
>TRBV29-1
SVGGGNSNQPQH
>TRBV4-1
ASSQDSGTADTQY
>TRBV16
ASSGSGLSYEQY
>TRBV19
ASSGLAGHNEQF
>TRBV7-7
ASSLGRGTVNTQY
>TRBV5-4
ASQAGQGNTIY
>TRBV2
ASTVAEIAKNIQY
>TRBV2
ASHGGRGGAETQY
>TRBV7-3
ASSLRAGETQY
>TRBV12-5
ASGLTGQETQY
>TRBV5-1
ASSVAQPPNYGYT
>TRBV2
ASSEALRTGVF
>TRBV28
ASSHLQGIMQTQY
>TRBV9
ASSAIADFYNEQF
>TRBV27
ASSLRGGTRRLNTGELF
>TRBV7-3
ASSSGDEQY